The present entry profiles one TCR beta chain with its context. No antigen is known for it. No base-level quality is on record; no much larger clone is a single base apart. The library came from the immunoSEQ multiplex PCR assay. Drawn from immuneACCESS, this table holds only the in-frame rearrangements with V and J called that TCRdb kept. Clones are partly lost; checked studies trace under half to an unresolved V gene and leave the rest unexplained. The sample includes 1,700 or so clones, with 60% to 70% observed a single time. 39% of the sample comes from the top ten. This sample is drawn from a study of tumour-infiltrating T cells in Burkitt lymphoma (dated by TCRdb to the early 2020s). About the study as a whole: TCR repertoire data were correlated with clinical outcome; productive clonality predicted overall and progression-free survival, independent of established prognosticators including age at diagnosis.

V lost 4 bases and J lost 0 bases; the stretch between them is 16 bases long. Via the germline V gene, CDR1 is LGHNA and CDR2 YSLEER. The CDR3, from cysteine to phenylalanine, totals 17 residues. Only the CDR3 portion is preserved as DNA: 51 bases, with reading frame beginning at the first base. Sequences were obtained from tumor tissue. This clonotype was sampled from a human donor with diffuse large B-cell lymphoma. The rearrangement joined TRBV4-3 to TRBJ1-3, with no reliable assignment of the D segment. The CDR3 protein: CASSPSRIDSSGNTIYF. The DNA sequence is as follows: TGCGCCAGCAGCCCCTCTAGAATAGATAGCTCTGGAAACACCATATATTTT.